The 28 T cell receptor beta chains listed next were all sequenced from one sample in a study of low-dose radiotherapy and immunotherapy resistance in tumors. Time point given: after trial treatment. Noted treatment: LDRT plus nivolumab, ipilimumab, low-dose cyclophosphamide and aspirin (RACIN trial). Covering alpha and beta chains, TRAV- and TRBV-specific primers were used for the first-strand cDNA. With a constant-region primer and a V-primer adapter, TCRs were subjected to 20 PCR cycles of amplification. TCRdb called the reads again in MiXCR, with one record for every CDR3 protein. The sample contains around 80,000 distinct CDR3 sequences, 17% of which appear only once. Sequenced here: PBMCs, sampled after low-dose radiotherapy plus immunotherapy. The origin of the receptors is a male donor with prostate cancer.

This clonotype was counted at least ten times. J is TRBJ1-2 and V is TRBV6-2 or TRBV6-3; weak D call: TRBD1 (5 bases). The CDR3 contains 14 residues. Trimming pared 8 bases from V and 4 bases from J, leaving 17 bases between. Germline V gene lookup returns CDR1 MNHEY and CDR2 SVGEGT. The CDR3 DNA sequence: TGTGCCAGCCTTCCGGCCGGGGCCGGCTATGGCTACACCTTC. Protein product: CASLPAGAGYGYTF.

There are many counts of this clonotype. The chain couples TRBV4-2 to TRBJ2-5; no reliable D call. The V and J ends lost 0 bases and 5 bases respectively, with 13 bases between them. CDR1 is LGHNA, CDR2 YNFKEQ, per germline. The CDR3 runs 15 residues. In DNA form, the CDR3 reads TGTGCCAGCAGCCAAGAACATGGCCCCCAGGAGACCCAGTACTTC. It is translated as CASSQEHGPQETQYF.

V gene TRBV30 combines with J gene TRBJ2-1; TRBD2 matches at 15 bases. V trimming: 0 bases; J trimming: 4 bases; junction bases outside the gene matches: 4. CDR3 length: 17 residues. Germline V CDR1 and CDR2: GTSNPN, SVGIG (reference sequence). The CDR3 DNA follows: TGTGCCTGGAGTGTCGGACTAGCGGGAGGGTGGTACAATGAGCAGTTCTTC. Translation gives CAWSVGLAGGWYNEQFF.

The V gene is TRBV6-6, the J gene TRBJ2-1, with D uncertain. V dropped 2 bases and J dropped 8 bases, with 7 bases sitting between them. The V gene's germline CDR1 is MNHNY and CDR2 SVGAGI (reference sequence). CDR3 length: 12 amino acids. DNA of the CDR3: TGTGCCAGCAGTTACGGCAGCTATGAGCAGTTCTTC. As protein: CASSYGSYEQFF.

This clonotype was recorded at least ten times. The rearrangement uses TRBV24-1 and TRBJ2-4, with 15 bases lining up with TRBD2. Losses at the gene ends were 4 bases for V and 8 bases for J; bases not matched to a gene: 14. Germline V gene lookup returns CDR1 KGHDR and CDR2 SFDVKD. The CDR3 contains 19 residues. The CDR3 sequence is CATSDHRTSGRAVSDIQYF. In nucleotides, the CDR3 is TGTGCCACCAGTGACCATAGGACTAGCGGGAGGGCCGTTTCAGACATTCAGTACTTC.

In this sample, this clonotype turned up a few times. This rearrangement joins TRBV3-1 to TRBJ2-2; 8 bases map to TRBD2. V trimming: 5 bases; J trimming: 6 bases; junction bases outside the gene matches: 8. The CDR3 sequence is 15 residues long. Per germline, CDR1 LGHDT and CDR2 YNNKEL (reference sequence). CDR3: CASSDSGKVAGELFF. The CDR3 coding sequence is TGTGCCAGCAGCGATAGCGGGAAAGTGGCCGGGGAGCTGTTTTTT.

In this sample, this clonotype turned up many times. The CDR3 DNA reads as TGTGCCAGCAGCGGGACTAGCGGGAGACGGGGCGAGCAGTACTTC. It encodes CASSGTSGRRGEQYF. The V and J genes are TRBV2 and TRBJ2-7, with 14 bases fitting TRBD2. CDR1 is SNHLY, CDR2 FYNNEI, per germline. V gave up 6 bases and J gave up 6 bases; unmatched junction bases: 7. The CDR3 extends over 15 amino acids.

This clonotype was observed many times. The chain links TRBV20-1 to TRBJ2-5; no definite D call. V was clipped by 6 bases and J by 1 base, with 12 bases between them. This CDR3 is built from 13 residues. Germline loops: CDR1 DFQATT, CDR2 SNEGSKA (reference sequence). The CDR3 sequence: CSAPLRPQETQYF. The CDR3 region has the DNA TGCAGTGCGCCCCTTCGGCCCCAAGAGACCCAGTACTTC.

V gene TRBV6-2 or TRBV6-3 combines with J gene TRBJ2-7; 8 positions agree with TRBD1. There are 15 residues in the CDR3. V lost 5 bases and J lost 2; bases outside the gene matches: 8. Germline-derived CDR1 and CDR2 are MNHEY and SVGEGT. The CDR3 DNA reads as TGTGCCAGCAGTGGGTTTCAGGGGGCCACCTACGAGCAGTACTTC. The encoded protein is CASSGFQGATYEQYF.

This clonotype was found many times. The chain carries TRBV28 and TRBJ1-5, with 9 nucleotides matching TRBD1. Losses at the gene ends were 5 bases for V and 2 bases for J; bases not matched to a gene: 4. This CDR3 has 15 residues. Germline values: CDR1 MDHEN, CDR2 SYDVKM. The CDR3: CASSLRDRGNQPQHF. Here the CDR3 DNA reads TGTGCCAGCAGTCTGAGGGACAGGGGCAATCAGCCCCAGCATTTT.

This clonotype was recorded many times. V gene TRBV24-1 combines with J gene TRBJ2-7, with 9 bases aligning to TRBD1. The trim removed 5 bases at V and 2 bases at J, leaving 9 bases unmatched. The CDR3 runs to 16 residues. Germline CDR1 is KGHDR and CDR2 is SFDVKD. CDR3 nucleotides: TGTGCCACCAGTGCCCGTGCCGGGACAGGGACCTACGAGCAGTACTTC. This gives the protein CATSARAGTGTYEQYF.

This clonotype was recorded many times. The chain combines TRBV29-1 with TRBJ2-2; 8 positions agree with TRBD2. This CDR3 is built from 13 residues. The germline V gene has CDR1 SQVTM and CDR2 ANQGSEA. Trimming removed 4 bases from V and 4 bases from J; junction bases left unmatched: 2. The CDR3 here is CSVVAGSTGELFF. The CDR3 nucleotides are TGCAGCGTTGTAGCGGGGAGCACCGGGGAGCTGTTTTTT.

This clonotype has more than one count but fewer than ten. The chain employs TRBV7-9 and TRBJ1-1; D unclear. Germline-derived CDR1 and CDR2 are SEHNR and FQNEAQ (reference sequence). V dropped 4 bases and J dropped 5 bases, with 11 bases sitting between them. The CDR3 consists of 13 residues. CDR3 residues: CASSWSQETEAFF. CDR3 DNA sequence: TGTGCCAGCAGCTGGAGTCAGGAGACTGAAGCTTTCTTT.

This clonotype was seen at least ten times. The chain joins TRBV28 to TRBJ1-1, with D possibly matching TRBD1 (5 bases). Germline CDR1 reads MDHEN; CDR2 reads SYDVKM. This CDR3 comprises 16 residues. The V end was cut by 6 bases, the J end by 0 bases, with 17 bases between. CDR3 region: CASRPGGGKLNTEAFF. In DNA, the CDR3 is TGTGCCAGCAGACCCGGCGGGGGAAAGCTGAACACTGAAGCTTTCTTT.

This clonotype was counted many times. The chain employs TRBV3-1 and TRBJ2-1; TRBD1 aligns across 7 bases. CDR1 LGHDT and CDR2 YNNKEL come from the germline V gene (reference sequence). Germline trimming cut 4 bases from V and 6 bases from J; bases unmatched to any gene: 9. CDR3 length equals 15 residues. The chain's CDR3 is CASSRSTGDGNEQFF. CDR3 sequence (DNA): TGTGCCAGCAGCCGCAGTACAGGGGATGGCAATGAGCAGTTCTTC.

This clonotype showed up many times. This rearrangement joins TRBV20-1 to TRBJ2-7, with D maybe TRBD2 (5 bases). The CDR3 length is 15 residues. Germline V gene data show CDR1 as DFQATT and CDR2 as SNEGSKA (reference sequence). V lost 3 bases and J lost 2, with 17 bases in between. The CDR3 DNA is TGCAGTGCTAGTCCTACGAGGGCGCTTACCTACGAGCAGTACTTC. Its protein product is CSASPTRALTYEQYF.

The sample holds many counts of this clonotype. The chain combines TRBV9 with TRBJ2-7; no definite D call. The CDR3 sequence is 14 residues long. With 0 bases removed from V and 3 bases from J, the gap between germline ends came to 10 bases. Germline V gene data show CDR1 as SGDLS and CDR2 as YYNGEE. As DNA, the CDR3 is TGTGCCAGCAGCGTAGCTGTCAATGGCTACGAGCAGTACTTC. Translation: CASSVAVNGYEQYF.

This clonotype was seen many times. CDR3 DNA sequence: TGCAGCGGGGCTAGCGGGAGCTACAATGAGCAGTTCTTC. Encoded protein: CSGASGSYNEQFF. The chain links TRBV29-1 to TRBJ2-1; 10 bases are shared with TRBD2. This CDR3 comprises 13 residues. Germline loops: CDR1 SQVTM, CDR2 ANQGSEA. V dropped 7 bases and J dropped 3; count of bases not matched to a gene: 3.

This clonotype is medium-sized within its sample. The chain links TRBV28 to TRBJ2-2, with 14 bases aligning to TRBD2. Germline V gene lookup returns CDR1 MDHEN and CDR2 SYDVKM. There are 17 residues in the CDR3. J was trimmed by 5 bases and V by 6 bases; bases with no gene match: 8. This CDR3 reads CASSPMRTSGRTGELFF. CDR3 sequence (DNA): TGTGCCAGCAGCCCTATGCGGACTAGCGGGAGGACCGGGGAGCTGTTTTTT.

J is TRBJ2-7 and V is TRBV28, with D unresolved. V was trimmed by 8 bases and J by 2 bases, leaving 16 bases between them. Per the germline V gene, CDR1 is MDHEN and CDR2 is SYDVKM. The CDR3 loop spans 14 amino acids. CDR3 nucleotides: TGTGCCAGCCGTCGGACGGCCGCCACCTACGAGCAGTACTTC. The encoded protein is CASRRTAATYEQYF.

This clonotype has a count of ten or more. The chain has TRBV4-1 and TRBJ1-5; tentative D call: TRBD1 (5 bases). This CDR3 is 12 amino acids long. Germline CDR1 is MGHRA and CDR2 is YSYEKL. Trimming removed 0 bases from V and 9 bases from J, with 6 bases in between. The chain's CDR3 is CASSQDGGPQHF. CDR3 bases: TGCGCCAGCAGCCAAGACGGGGGGCCCCAGCATTTT.

The V and J genes are TRBV9 and TRBJ2-2, with D unresolved. The CDR3 is 14 residues long. The germline gives CDR1 SGDLS, CDR2 YYNGEE. V lost 1 base and J lost 4, with 8 bases in between. CDR3 DNA: TGTGCCAGCAGCGTAATCGAAGCCACCGGGGAGCTGTTTTTT. Protein: CASSVIEATGELFF.

This clonotype has at least ten counts. The V call is TRBV30, the J call TRBJ2-1; TRBD2 might be the D (5 bases). Trimming left V 0 bases short and J 7 bases short, with 16 bases between. CDR1 GTSNPN and CDR2 SVGIG come from the germline V gene (reference sequence). The CDR3 covers 15 residues. The CDR3 DNA is TGTGCCTGGAGTGTAGGGTCGGGGTTGGGGAATGAGCAGTTCTTC. Encoded protein: CAWSVGSGLGNEQFF.

This clonotype was seen repeatedly, ten times or more. The gene calls are TRBV30 and TRBJ2-7; 7 bases are shared with TRBD2. The CDR3 length is 13 residues. With 3 bases clipped from V and 5 bases from J, the junction kept 7 bases outside the gene matches. The V gene's germline CDR1 is GTSNPN and CDR2 SVGIG (reference sequence). CDR3 residues: CAWRGGALHEQYF. CDR3 nucleotides: TGTGCCTGGAGGGGAGGGGCTCTACACGAGCAGTACTTC.

Ten or more counts support this clonotype. The V and J genes are TRBV28 and TRBJ2-7; TRBD1 or TRBD2 may be the D gene (7 bases each). Germline lookup yields CDR1 MDHEN and CDR2 SYDVKM. The germline V and J ends were trimmed by 7 bases and 4 bases, with 17 bases remaining between them. CDR3 length: 14 residues. The CDR3 is CASKAGQGGYEQYF. The CDR3 nucleotides are TGTGCCAGCAAGGCGGGGCAGGGGGGGTACGAGCAGTACTTC.

As concerns this clonotype: A single base is all that separates this from a far larger clone, so a read error is likely. The rearrangement uses TRBV7-2 and TRBJ2-3; D remains unclear. Trimming pared 6 bases from V and 1 base from J, leaving 8 bases between. The CDR3 extends over 13 amino acids. Germline V gene lookup returns CDR1 SGHTA and CDR2 FQGNSA. The chain's CDR3 is CASSFPGTDTQYF. The CDR3 DNA follows: TGTGCCAGCAGTTTTCCAGGCACAGATACGCAGTATTTT.

This clonotype is categorized as medium-sized. The rearrangement links TRBV28 to TRBJ2-1; 10 nucleotides match TRBD2. Unmatched junction bases numbered 6, after V lost 5 bases and J lost 5 bases. Germline lookup yields CDR1 MDHEN and CDR2 SYDVKM. The CDR3 contains 15 residues. The DNA for the CDR3 is TGTGCCAGCAGTCCTCTAGCGGGAGCTCACAATGAGCAGTTCTTC. Amino acid sequence: CASSPLAGAHNEQFF.

The table lists this clonotype with many counts. The chain recombines TRBV28 with TRBJ2-1, with 7 bases aligning to TRBD2. Germline V gene sequence: CDR1 MDHEN, CDR2 SYDVKM. J lost 0 bases, V lost 3 bases, and 5 bases had no gene match. The CDR3 loop spans 16 amino acids. The CDR3 loop reads CASSLERDASYNEQFF. CDR3 nucleotide sequence: TGTGCCAGCAGTTTGGAGCGGGACGCCTCCTACAATGAGCAGTTCTTC.